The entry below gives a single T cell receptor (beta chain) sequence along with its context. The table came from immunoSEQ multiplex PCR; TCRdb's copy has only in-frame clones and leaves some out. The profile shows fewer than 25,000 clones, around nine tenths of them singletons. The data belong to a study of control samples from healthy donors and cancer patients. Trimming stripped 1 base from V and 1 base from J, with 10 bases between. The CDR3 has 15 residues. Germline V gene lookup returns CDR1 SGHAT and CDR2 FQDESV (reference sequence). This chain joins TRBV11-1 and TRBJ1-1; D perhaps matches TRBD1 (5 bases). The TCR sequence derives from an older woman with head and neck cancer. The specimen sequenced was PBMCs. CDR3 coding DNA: TGTGCCAGCAGCTTAGGACAGACAAAGAACACTGAAGCTTTCTTT. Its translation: CASSLGQTKNTEAFF.